The rows below give T cell receptor beta chains drawn from one sample of a study of blood T cell repertoires in COVID-19. The table came from immunoSEQ multiplex PCR; TCRdb's copy has only in-frame clones and leaves some out. The sample shows around 300,000 clones, around nine tenths of them seen only once. The sequenced sample consisted of PBMCs or T cells enriched from blood (not recorded which). These receptors came from a man aged 25 to 45 who had recovered from COVID-19. The conserved cysteine and the conserved F or W are not part of the CDR3 here. Each record gives: D gene, CDR3 length, V gene, J gene, CDR3 protein. D genes are given only for firm matches.

D gene: .
CDR3 length: 13
V gene: TRBV5-1
J gene: TRBJ2-1
CDR3 protein: ASSLGQMIYNEQF

D gene: .
CDR3 length: 10
V gene: TRBV6-5
J gene: TRBJ2-7
CDR3 protein: ASSPDTYEQY

D gene: .
CDR3 length: 12
V gene: TRBV2
J gene: TRBJ1-4
CDR3 protein: ASRDGQKNEKLF

D gene: TRBD1
CDR3 length: 14
V gene: TRBV15
J gene: TRBJ1-5
CDR3 protein: ATSKETGGRNQPQH

D gene: .
CDR3 length: 15
V gene: TRBV7-8
J gene: TRBJ1-1
CDR3 protein: ASSPRGAGYMNTEAF

D gene: .
CDR3 length: 13
V gene: TRBV4-2
J gene: TRBJ2-1
CDR3 protein: ASSPGVEGYNEQF

D gene: .
CDR3 length: 11
V gene: TRBV28
J gene: TRBJ1-1
CDR3 protein: ASSLSPGYEAF

D gene: .
CDR3 length: 16
V gene: TRBV5-1
J gene: TRBJ1-6
CDR3 protein: ASSLETGATSYNSPLH

D gene: TRBD2
CDR3 length: 14
V gene: TRBV19
J gene: TRBJ2-1
CDR3 protein: ASSTSGGAPYNEQF

D gene: TRBD1
CDR3 length: 14
V gene: TRBV24-1
J gene: TRBJ2-2
CDR3 protein: ATSEPDRGWTGELF

D gene: .
CDR3 length: 11
V gene: TRBV7-8
J gene: TRBJ2-1
CDR3 protein: ASSLAANNEQF

D gene: TRBD1
CDR3 length: 13
V gene: TRBV6-5
J gene: TRBJ1-6
CDR3 protein: ASRPRGTGNSPLH

D gene: .
CDR3 length: 15
V gene: TRBV27
J gene: TRBJ2-7
CDR3 protein: ASSPSAGPPAYDEQY

D gene: .
CDR3 length: 10
V gene: TRBV15
J gene: TRBJ1-1
CDR3 protein: ATSTPGTEAF

D gene: .
CDR3 length: 13
V gene: TRBV27
J gene: TRBJ1-5
CDR3 protein: ASSLYRAANQPQH

D gene: TRBD2
CDR3 length: 13
V gene: TRBV18
J gene: TRBJ2-5
CDR3 protein: ASSPPGLAVETQY

D gene: TRBD1
CDR3 length: 12
V gene: TRBV2
J gene: TRBJ2-7
CDR3 protein: ASRLGQGGPEQY

D gene: .
CDR3 length: 11
V gene: TRBV4-2
J gene: TRBJ2-2
CDR3 protein: ASRRGNTGELF

D gene: TRBD2
CDR3 length: 14
V gene: TRBV5-1
J gene: TRBJ2-3
CDR3 protein: ASSSGTSGSSDTQY

D gene: TRBD1
CDR3 length: 13
V gene: TRBV7-3
J gene: TRBJ1-2
CDR3 protein: ASSLMGQSGSGYT

D gene: TRBD2
CDR3 length: 13
V gene: TRBV28
J gene: TRBJ2-1
CDR3 protein: ASSSPSGGANEQF

D gene: .
CDR3 length: 11
V gene: TRBV2
J gene: TRBJ1-5
CDR3 protein: ASSVQGNQPQH

D gene: TRBD1
CDR3 length: 12
V gene: TRBV19
J gene: TRBJ2-5
CDR3 protein: ALEARDRQETQY

D gene: TRBD1
CDR3 length: 14
V gene: TRBV18
J gene: TRBJ1-3
CDR3 protein: ASSPPDRTPGNTIY

D gene: TRBD2
CDR3 length: 14
V gene: TRBV19
J gene: TRBJ2-1
CDR3 protein: ASSNPGGISYNEQF

D gene: .
CDR3 length: 13
V gene: TRBV6-5
J gene: TRBJ2-7
CDR3 protein: ASRRSLSNPYEQY

D gene: TRBD1
CDR3 length: 14
V gene: TRBV5-1
J gene: TRBJ2-1
CDR3 protein: ASSFTGTGGHNEQF

D gene: TRBD1
CDR3 length: 13
V gene: TRBV11-3
J gene: TRBJ2-1
CDR3 protein: ASSKGQSSYNEQF

D gene: TRBD2
CDR3 length: 16
V gene: TRBV6-1
J gene: TRBJ2-1
CDR3 protein: ASSEPSTLASSYNEQF

D gene: TRBD1
CDR3 length: 13
V gene: TRBV2
J gene: TRBJ1-5
CDR3 protein: ASSYGQGAAQPQH

D gene: TRBD2
CDR3 length: 14
V gene: TRBV2
J gene: TRBJ2-5
CDR3 protein: ASSLGLAGGVKTQY

D gene: .
CDR3 length: 11
V gene: TRBV28
J gene: TRBJ1-2
CDR3 protein: ASSDRLVGGYT

D gene: TRBD1
CDR3 length: 12
V gene: TRBV18
J gene: TRBJ1-1
CDR3 protein: ASSPYTGDTEAF

D gene: .
CDR3 length: 14
V gene: TRBV7-9
J gene: TRBJ1-3
CDR3 protein: ASSSSQRGIDNTIY

D gene: TRBD2
CDR3 length: 10
V gene: TRBV2
J gene: TRBJ2-2
CDR3 protein: ASSIRTSELF

D gene: .
CDR3 length: 13
V gene: TRBV28
J gene: TRBJ1-4
CDR3 protein: ASRSTNSRDEKLF

D gene: TRBD1
CDR3 length: 12
V gene: TRBV20-1
J gene: TRBJ1-1
CDR3 protein: SASPQGLNTEAF

D gene: .
CDR3 length: 13
V gene: TRBV5-1
J gene: TRBJ1-4
CDR3 protein: ASSLGTDLNEKLF

D gene: .
CDR3 length: 14
V gene: TRBV19
J gene: TRBJ2-7
CDR3 protein: ASSIGQGLGAYEQY

D gene: .
CDR3 length: 13
V gene: TRBV6-1
J gene: TRBJ1-5
CDR3 protein: ASSEAAGSSQPQH

D gene: TRBD2
CDR3 length: 13
V gene: TRBV6-5
J gene: TRBJ2-7
CDR3 protein: ASSSGGLGSYEQY

D gene: TRBD1
CDR3 length: 14
V gene: TRBV15
J gene: TRBJ1-6
CDR3 protein: ATSRDLDRGNSPLH

D gene: .
CDR3 length: 13
V gene: TRBV5-6
J gene: TRBJ2-7
CDR3 protein: ASSLVQGRLHEQY

D gene: TRBD2
CDR3 length: 14
V gene: TRBV10-3
J gene: TRBJ2-3
CDR3 protein: AISESGSGGADTQY

D gene: .
CDR3 length: 10
V gene: TRBV12-3/TRBV12-4
J gene: TRBJ1-4
CDR3 protein: ASSYYGEKLF

D gene: .
CDR3 length: 11
V gene: TRBV3-1/TRBV3-2
J gene: TRBJ1-4
CDR3 protein: ASSQGPQEKLF